Listed below are T cell receptor beta chains from one sample, sequenced in a study of T cell repertoires in cytomegalovirus infection. These receptors' targets are unknown. Each CDR3 protein is one row after TCRdb ran MiXCR on the reads. Here the sample spans tens of thousands of distinct CDR3 sequences, 25% to 30% being singletons. Sequenced material: CD8+ T cells from cultured PBMCs, taken from culture after CMV antigen stimulation. The receptors were gathered from a human donor in good health (CMV status not recorded). Some clones in this sample may be carry-over from other donors' samples. Each CDR3 is given with its conserved first and last residue. The D gene is left open where the match is weak. Part of the rows lack a size; the others show once, few, many or a class for expanded clones.

d_call clone_size j_call v_call cdr3_nt cdr3_aa
NA many TRBJ2-5 TRBV6-1 TGTGCCAGCAGCTTGGGACTGGGGGAAGAGACCCAGTACTTC CASSLGLGEETQYF
TRBD1 NA TRBJ1-1 TRBV4-3 TGCGCCAGCAGCCGCGTAGGGACAGGGGGTATGAACACTGAAGCTTTCTTT CASSRVGTGGMNTEAFF
NA few TRBJ2-7 TRBV7-6 TGTGCCAGCAGCCCATGGGACCGTCCGGGCGACGAGCAGTACTTC CASSPWDRPGDEQYF
NA once TRBJ2-2 TRBV6-5 TGTGCCAGTGAGGTGGGGCGCGGAACCGGGGAGCTGTTTTTT CASEVGRGTGELFF
TRBD2 many TRBJ2-1 TRBV5-1 TGCGCCAGCAGCTTGGCCAGGTTCGGGGGGGTGTCGGTCAATGAGCAGTTCTTC CASSLARFGGVSVNEQFF
TRBD2 few TRBJ2-3 TRBV4-3 TGCGCCAGCAGCCAAGGGGAGGGAGATACGCAGTATTTT CASSQGEGDTQYF
NA few TRBJ1-5 TRBV7-3 TGTGCCAGCAGTGAGGGGGGCAATCAGCCCCAGCATTTT CASSEGGNQPQHF
NA many TRBJ2-1 TRBV7-2 TGTGCCAGCAGCTTAATGACTCACAATGAGCAGTTCTTC CASSLMTHNEQFF
NA few TRBJ2-7 TRBV11-2 TGTGCCAGCAGCTTAGAGGGCCCCTACGAGCAGTACTTC CASSLEGPYEQYF
NA NA TRBJ1-4 TRBV7-4 TGTGCCAGCAGAACAGGACAGCCTAATGAAAAACTGTTTTTT CASRTGQPNEKLFF
TRBD2 NA TRBJ2-5 TRBV7-7 TGTGCCAGCAGCTTAGCGTTCGGGGGGGGCCTGGAGACCCAGTACTTC CASSLAFGGGLETQYF
TRBD1 NA TRBJ2-3 TRBV29-1 TGCAGCGTTGTAAGTCGGGACAGGACTACAGATACGCAGTATTTT CSVVSRDRTTDTQYF
TRBD1 few TRBJ1-4 TRBV7-2 TGTGCCAGCAGCTTAACAGGGGGCCTATTCCCAACTAATGAAAAACTGTTTTTT CASSLTGGLFPTNEKLFF
TRBD1 NA TRBJ2-5 TRBV6-6 TGTGCCAGCAGTTACTCGATGGACAGGGATCAAGAGACCCAGTACTTC CASSYSMDRDQETQYF
NA NA TRBJ2-7 TRBV27 TGTGCCAGCAGTTTGGGCAGATACTACGAGCAGTACTTC CASSLGRYYEQYF
TRBD1 many TRBJ1-1 TRBV4-3 TGCGCCAGCAGCCCGGGACAGCTGAACACTGAAGCTTTCTTT CASSPGQLNTEAFF
NA few TRBJ2-7 TRBV10-1 TGCGCCAGCAGTGAGGGGGTTGGATACGAGCAGTACTTC CASSEGVGYEQYF
TRBD1 NA TRBJ2-1 TRBV12-3/TRBV12-4 TGTGTCAGCAGTCAAGGACAGGGCCTATACAATGAGCAGTTCTTC CVSSQGQGLYNEQFF
NA NA TRBJ2-1 TRBV28 TGTGCCAGCAGTCACGGACAGACCTACAATGAGCAGTTCTTC CASSHGQTYNEQFF
TRBD2 few TRBJ2-7 TRBV29-1 TGCAGCGTTCTAGCGGGAGTCTCCTACGAGCAGTACTTC CSVLAGVSYEQYF
NA few TRBJ2-2 TRBV7-6 TGTGCCAGCAGCTTAGAATCGGGCACCGGGGAGCTGTTTTTT CASSLESGTGELFF
NA few TRBJ1-1 TRBV11-2 TGTGCCAGCACCCCCCCGCACGGTAACACTGAAGCTTTCTTT CASTPPHGNTEAFF
TRBD1 many TRBJ2-2 TRBV7-9 TGTGCCAGCAGCCTCAAGACGGGACAGCCGCTCACCGGGGAGCTGTTTTTT CASSLKTGQPLTGELFF
NA NA TRBJ2-7 TRBV5-4 TGTGCCAGCAGCTTGGGGGTCAATCGGTACGAGCAGTACTTC CASSLGVNRYEQYF
TRBD1 few TRBJ2-1 TRBV6-8 TGTGCCAGCAGTTACGGTACAGGGGATGAGCAGTTCTTC CASSYGTGDEQFF
NA many TRBJ2-6 TRBV7-2 TGTGCCAGCAGCAAACAGCGCTCTGGGGCCAACGTCCTGACTTTC CASSKQRSGANVLTF
TRBD1 NA TRBJ2-2 TRBV7-2 TGTGCCAGCAGCTTACAGGGGGCCATCACCGGGGAGCTGTTTTTT CASSLQGAITGELFF
NA few TRBJ1-2 TRBV4-3 TGCGCCAGCAGCCAAGATACCTCCAACCCGGGGTATGGCTACACCTTC CASSQDTSNPGYGYTF
TRBD1 many TRBJ1-2 TRBV4-3 TGCGCCAGCAGCCAGGGACAGGGAGAATATGGCTACACCTTC CASSQGQGEYGYTF
TRBD2 medium-sized TRBJ2-7 TRBV5-5 TGTGCCAGCAGCAAGGACTCACGCGGGAGCGAGCAGTACTTC CASSKDSRGSEQYF
NA NA TRBJ1-1 TRBV27 TGTGCCAGCAGTCGCTGGGACACCATGAACACTGAAGCTTTCTTT CASSRWDTMNTEAFF
TRBD2 few TRBJ2-1 TRBV27 TGTGCCACCAAAACTACGGAGACTAGCGGGCCTCGTTGGGATGAGCAGTTCTTC CATKTTETSGPRWDEQFF
NA many TRBJ2-7 TRBV6-1 TGTGCCAGCAGTCAGCTAGGTCGCGAGCAGTACTTC CASSQLGREQYF
NA few TRBJ2-7 TRBV6-2/TRBV6-3 TGTGCCAGCAGTTATACCTCCTACGAGCAGTACTTC CASSYTSYEQYF
NA NA TRBJ1-2 TRBV5-4 TGTGCCAGCAGCTTGGGCCTGAGGCATGACGATGGCTACACCTTC CASSLGLRHDDGYTF
TRBD2 NA TRBJ2-7 TRBV5-6 TGTGCCAGCAGCCCGTTGGGGGGGGAGTCCCCCTACGAGCAGTACTTC CASSPLGGESPYEQYF
NA NA TRBJ2-7 TRBV25-1 TGTGCCAGCGGCACCTCTGGGAGTCAGTACTTC CASGTSGSQYF
NA NA TRBJ2-3 TRBV15 TGTGCCACCGGACGAGAGTGGGCAGATACGCAGTATTTT CATGREWADTQYF
NA many TRBJ2-7 TRBV7-2 TGTGCCAGCAGCACAGGGAGCGCCTACGAGCAGTACTTC CASSTGSAYEQYF
NA NA TRBJ2-7 TRBV7-3 TGTGCCAGCGGCTCCAAGGCGGCTAGGAGCTCCTACGAGCAGTACTTC CASGSKAARSSYEQYF
TRBD1 many TRBJ1-4 TRBV7-2 TGTGCCAGCAGCATGACAGGGCTCGAGTCTAATGAAAAACTGTTTTTT CASSMTGLESNEKLFF
TRBD2 few TRBJ2-7 TRBV20-1 TGCAGTGCCCGGCGGGGGGTTTCCTACGAGCAGTACTTC CSARRGVSYEQYF